The 24 T cell receptor beta chains listed next were all sequenced from one sample in a study of T cell responses to AZD1222 COVID-19 vaccine. Profiling relied on immunoSEQ multiplex PCR, and the TCRdb table lists in-frame clones only, not all of them. Among 55,000 to 75,000 clones listed, more than 70% were seen once. Sample: peripheral blood, taken on day 0 of AZD1222 vaccination. The source of these receptors is an adult in good health.

The chain couples TRBV6-5 to TRBJ1-2; D not resolved. The CDR3 spans 13 residues. Germline V gene sequence: CDR1 MNHEY, CDR2 SVGAGI. V gave up 4 bases and J gave up 1 base, with 7 bases separating them. The CDR3 protein is CASSSVGNYGYTF. CDR3 nucleotides: TGTGCCAGCAGTTCGGTCGGTAACTATGGCTACACCTTC.

The gene calls are TRBV5-8 and TRBJ2-7; D remains ambiguous. This CDR3 contains 13 residues. Trimming took 1 base from V and 0 from J, leaving 5 bases between them. The germline gives CDR1 SGHTS, CDR2 YDEGEE. CDR3 region: CASSLYSSYEQYF. The CDR3 nucleotides read TGTGCCAGCAGCTTGTACAGCTCCTACGAGCAGTACTTC.

J is TRBJ2-1 and V is TRBV13; 9 bases map to TRBD2. V was clipped by 5 bases and J by 7 bases; unmatched bases: 6. Germline CDR1 PRHDT, CDR2 FYEKMQ (reference sequence). There are 14 residues in the CDR3. The CDR3 reads CASSLRLAANEQFF. The DNA for the CDR3 is TGTGCCAGCAGCCTCCGACTAGCGGCGAATGAGCAGTTCTTC.

The CDR3 DNA reads as TGCGCCAGCAGCTTAGGGACGTCGAATGAGCAGTTCTTC. Translation: CASSLGTSNEQFF. The chain combines TRBV5-1 with TRBJ2-1; D is possibly TRBD1 or TRBD2 (5 bases each). Germline V gene sequence: CDR1 SGHRS, CDR2 YFSETQ. This CDR3 spans 13 amino acids. V lost 2 bases to trimming and J lost 7 bases, with 10 bases between them.

The rearrangement uses TRBV28 and TRBJ2-7; 8 nucleotides line up with TRBD1. CDR1 is MDHEN, CDR2 SYDVKM, per germline. The CDR3 has 17 amino acids. The V segment lost 2 bases and the J segment 5 bases; nucleotides outside the gene matches: 14. The CDR3 DNA sequence: TGTGCCAGCAGTTTACCTTCAAGTGACAGGGGAAGAGACGAGCAGTACTTC. Translation gives CASSLPSSDRGRDEQYF. Variable domain in full (rest from reference TRBV28 and TRBJ2-7): DVKVTQSSRYLVKRTGEKVFLECVQDMDHENMFWYRQDPGLGLRLIYFSYDVKMKEKGDIPEGYSVSREKKERFSLILESASTNQTSMYLCASSLPSSDRGRDEQYFGPGTRLTVT.

This clone was seen a handful of times. The chain uses TRBV19 and TRBJ2-1, with TRBD2 matching 11 bases. Germline V CDR1 and CDR2: LNHDA, SQIVND (reference sequence). Trimming at V came to 7 bases and at J to 7 bases, leaving 9 bases not matched to a gene. This CDR3 comprises 15 residues. For the CDR3, the DNA is TGTGCCAGTACCGAAATAGCGGGAGGGAAGAATGAGCAGTTCTTC. Translating it yields CASTEIAGGKNEQFF.

The rearrangement joins TRBV30 to TRBJ1-5, with 10 bases that match TRBD1. Germline CDR1 GTSNPN, CDR2 SVGIG (reference sequence). The CDR3 covers 14 residues. The V gene end was trimmed by 3 bases and the J gene end by 5 bases; junction bases not matched to a gene: 4. CDR3 region: CAWSAGQGDQPQHF. CDR3 sequence (DNA): TGTGCCTGGAGCGCTGGACAGGGGGATCAGCCCCAGCATTTT. Combining the CDR3 with reference TRBV30 and TRBJ1-5 gives the whole variable domain SQTIHQWPATLVQPVGSPLSLECTVEGTSNPNLYWYRQAAGRGLQLLFYSVGIGQISSEVPQNLSASRPQDRQFILSSKKLLLSDSGFYLCAWSAGQGDQPQHFGDGTRLSIL.

The J gene is TRBJ2-7, the V gene TRBV4-2; D is possibly TRBD1 (6 bases). Germline V CDR1 and CDR2: LGHNA, YNFKEQ. V dropped 0 bases and J dropped 1 base, with 13 bases sitting between them. This CDR3 comprises 16 residues. As DNA, the CDR3 is TGTGCCAGCAGCCAAGATAGGGGGACACCGTCCTACGAGCAGTACTTC. It encodes CASSQDRGTPSYEQYF.

This clone was seen a handful of times. The chain recombines TRBV11-1 with TRBJ2-1; D may match TRBD1 or TRBD2 (5 bases each). With 6 bases removed from V and 8 bases from J, the gap between germline ends came to 23 bases. Germline assignment: CDR1 SGHAT and CDR2 FQDESV (reference sequence). The CDR3 extends over 16 amino acids. CDR3 in DNA: TGTGCCAGCAGTGCCTCCGGGACCGTCTTGGCTCATGAGCAGTTCTTC. It specifies CASSASGTVLAHEQFF.

V is TRBV18 and J is TRBJ2-7; 7 bases are a match to TRBD2. Trimming cost V 2 bases and J 4 bases; bases outside gene matches: 11. Germline V gives CDR1 KGHSH, CDR2 LQKENI. The CDR3 spans 16 residues. This CDR3 is CASSPFVAGGTYEQYF. CDR3 sequence (DNA): TGTGCCAGCTCACCATTCGTAGCGGGTGGGACGTACGAGCAGTACTTC.

V is TRBV19 and J is TRBJ1-2; the D is unclear. Looked up from germline, CDR1 is LNHDA and CDR2 is SQIVND (reference sequence). The CDR3 spans 16 residues. With 3 bases removed from V and 4 bases from J, the gap between germline ends came to 18 bases. The CDR3 sequence: CASSMRYPTGIYGYTF. The DNA of the CDR3 is TGTGCCAGTAGTATGAGATACCCGACCGGGATCTATGGCTACACCTTC. The full variable domain, completed using reference TRBV19 and TRBJ1-2, is DGGITQSPKYLFRKEGQNVTLSCEQNLNHDAMYWYRQDPGQGLRLIYYSQIVNDFQKGDIAEGYSVSREKKESFPLTVTSAQKNPTAFYLCASSMRYPTGIYGYTFGSGTRLTVV.

The chain employs TRBV27 and TRBJ2-7, with 9 bases fitting TRBD1. CDR3 length: 14 residues. After removal of 5 bases from V and 4 bases from J, the junction contained 6 bases not matched to a gene. Germline lookup yields CDR1 MNHEY and CDR2 SMNVEV (reference sequence). This chain's CDR3 is CASSHRDRVYEQYF. CDR3 DNA: TGTGCCAGCAGTCACCGGGACAGGGTATACGAGCAGTACTTC.

The chain uses TRBV2 and TRBJ1-2; 11 nucleotides align to TRBD1. After removal of 4 bases from V and 4 bases from J, the junction contained 2 bases not matched to a gene. Germline V CDR1 and CDR2: SNHLY, FYNNEI. This CDR3 has 14 amino acids. As DNA, the CDR3 is TGTGCCAGCAGTGCCGGACAGGGGGCCTATGGCTACACCTTC. Translating it yields CASSAGQGAYGYTF. The full variable domain, with the rest looked up from reference TRBV2 and TRBJ1-2, is EPEVTQTPSHQVTQMGQEVILRCVPISNHLYFYWYRQILGQKVEFLVSFYNNEISEKSEIFDDQFSVERPDGSNFTLKIRSTKLEDSAMYFCASSAGQGAYGYTFGSGTRLTVV.

The CDR3 nucleotides are TGTGCCAGCAGTTGGGGGCGGGAGGAAGATACGCAGTATTTT. It yields the protein CASSWGREEDTQYF. J is TRBJ2-3 and V is TRBV6-2 or TRBV6-3; TRBD2 agrees at 8 bases. CDR3 length: 14 amino acids. The germline gives CDR1 MNHEY, CDR2 SVGEGT. J was trimmed by 5 bases and V by 4 bases; bases with no gene match: 5.

This rearrangement joins TRBV5-1 to TRBJ2-7; D possibly matches TRBD1 or TRBD2 (5 bases each). Trimming removed 4 bases from V and 9 bases from J, with 20 bases in between. CDR1 SGHRS and CDR2 YFSETQ come from the germline V gene. CDR3 size: 14 residues. CDR3 nucleotides: TGCGCCAGCAGCGGATTTCTTTCGGGGCGGACGCAGTACTTC. Its translation: CASSGFLSGRTQYF. The variable domain in full, with the rest retrieved from reference TRBV5-1 and TRBJ2-7, is KAGVTQTPRYLIKTRGQQVTLSCSPISGHRSVSWYQQTPGQGLQFLFEYFSETQRNKGNFPGRFSGRQFSNSRSEMNVSTLELGDSALYLCASSGFLSGRTQYFGPGTRLTVT.

The V and J genes are TRBV28 and TRBJ2-6, with TRBD1 matching over 7 bases. This CDR3 has 16 residues. V lost 6 bases to trimming and J lost 0 bases; unmatched junction nucleotides: 5. Germline V gene data show CDR1 as MDHEN and CDR2 as SYDVKM. The CDR3, as DNA: TGTGCCAGCAGGACAGGGTGGAGCTCTGGGGCCAACGTCCTGACTTTC. Protein: CASRTGWSSGANVLTF.

The rearrangement uses TRBV4-2 and TRBJ1-5; 8 nucleotides line up with TRBD1. This CDR3 is 18 amino acids long. Germline V lookup: CDR1 LGHNA, CDR2 YNFKEQ. J lost 0 bases, V lost 1 base, and 8 bases had no gene match. The CDR3 bases are TGTGCCAGCAGCCAAGGTTATGCAGGGGGCTTTAGCAATCAGCCCCAGCATTTT. Its protein product is CASSQGYAGGFSNQPQHF.

This clone was counted a single time. The V gene is TRBV6-1, the J gene TRBJ2-7; D might be TRBD1 or TRBD2, each matching 5 bases. The CDR3 covers 14 residues. Germline CDR1 and CDR2: MNHNS and SASEGT. V lost 1 base and J lost 3, with 10 bases in between. CDR3 in DNA: TGTGCCAGCAGTGAAGGGTCAGGGAGCTACGAGCAGTACTTC. Its protein is CASSEGSGSYEQYF.

The gene calls are TRBV7-9 and TRBJ1-4, with D perhaps matching TRBD1 (6 bases). Trimming removed 6 bases from V and 1 base from J, with 18 bases in between. Looked up from germline, CDR1 is SEHNR and CDR2 is FQNEAQ (reference sequence). This CDR3 comprises 17 residues. The CDR3 DNA sequence: TGTGCCAGCAGTCACAAATACAACAGGGAAACTAATGAAAAACTGTTTTTT. This translates into CASSHKYNRETNEKLFF.

V is TRBV3-1 (or the pseudogene TRBV3-2) and J is TRBJ2-6; D not resolved. The CDR3 contains 19 residues. The germline gives CDR1 LGHDT, CDR2 YNNKEL (reference sequence). V was shortened by 4 bases and J by 0 bases, with 19 bases between the two germline ends. The CDR3 DNA reads as TGTGCCAGCAGCCCCCAATTTGGAATGGGCCTCTCTGGGGCCAACGTCCTGACTTTC. Amino acids: CASSPQFGMGLSGANVLTF.

V and J are TRBV29-1 and TRBJ1-3; 8 bases are shared with TRBD1. The CDR3 length is 13 residues. Germline-derived CDR1 and CDR2 are SQVTM and ANQGSEA. This CDR3 is CVAGQVGRNTIYF. CDR3 DNA: TGCGTCGCGGGACAGGTGGGCAGAAACACCATATATTTT.

The DNA of the CDR3 is TGTGCCAGCAGAGGGTGGGAGCAGTACTTC. Protein sequence: CASRGWEQYF. The rearrangement joins TRBV25-1 to TRBJ2-7, with unresolved D. The CDR3 runs 10 residues. Trimming took 6 bases from V and 7 from J, leaving 7 bases between them. Germline CDR1 MGHDK, CDR2 SYGVNS.

The J gene is TRBJ1-1, the V gene TRBV10-2; 7 bases match TRBD1. The J segment lost 5 bases and the V segment lost 6 bases, leaving 6 bases of the junction unmatched. Germline V gene sequence: CDR1 WSHSY, CDR2 SAAADI. The CDR3 contains 13 residues. The CDR3: CASRWQGGTEAFF. For the CDR3, the DNA is TGCGCCAGCAGGTGGCAGGGGGGGACTGAAGCTTTCTTT.

This sequence joins TRBV27 and TRBJ1-4; weak D call: TRBD1 (5 bases). V was shortened by 6 bases and J by 2 bases, with 16 bases between the two germline ends. CDR1 is MNHEY and CDR2 is SMNVEV in the germline V gene (reference sequence). The CDR3 length is 16 residues. CDR3 region: CASRGSLRGTNEKLFF. In nucleotides, the CDR3 is TGTGCCAGCAGAGGGTCCCTTAGGGGCACTAATGAAAAACTGTTTTTT. Full variable domain (missing parts from reference TRBV27 and TRBJ1-4): EAQVTQNPRYLITVTGKKLTVTCSQNMNHEYMSWYRQDPGLGLRQIYYSMNVEVTDKGDVPEGYKVSRKEKRNFPLILESPSPNQTSLYFCASRGSLRGTNEKLFFGSGTQLSVL.